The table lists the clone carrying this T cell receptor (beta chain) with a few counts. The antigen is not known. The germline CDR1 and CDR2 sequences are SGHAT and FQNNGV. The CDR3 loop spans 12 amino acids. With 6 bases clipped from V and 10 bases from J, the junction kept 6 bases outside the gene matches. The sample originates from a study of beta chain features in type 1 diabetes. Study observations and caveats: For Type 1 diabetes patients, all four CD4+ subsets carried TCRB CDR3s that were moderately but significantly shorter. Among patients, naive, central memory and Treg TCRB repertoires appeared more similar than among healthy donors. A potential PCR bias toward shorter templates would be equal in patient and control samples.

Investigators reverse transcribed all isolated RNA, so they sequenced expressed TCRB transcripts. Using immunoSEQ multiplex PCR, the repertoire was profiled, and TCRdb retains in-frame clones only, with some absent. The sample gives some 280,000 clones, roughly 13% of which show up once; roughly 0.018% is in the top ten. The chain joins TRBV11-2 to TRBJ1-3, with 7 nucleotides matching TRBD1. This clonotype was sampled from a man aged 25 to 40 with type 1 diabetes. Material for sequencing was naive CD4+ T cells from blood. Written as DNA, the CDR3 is TGTGCCAGCAGGCGACAGGGTGAGACCATATATTTT. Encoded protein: CASRRQGETIYF.